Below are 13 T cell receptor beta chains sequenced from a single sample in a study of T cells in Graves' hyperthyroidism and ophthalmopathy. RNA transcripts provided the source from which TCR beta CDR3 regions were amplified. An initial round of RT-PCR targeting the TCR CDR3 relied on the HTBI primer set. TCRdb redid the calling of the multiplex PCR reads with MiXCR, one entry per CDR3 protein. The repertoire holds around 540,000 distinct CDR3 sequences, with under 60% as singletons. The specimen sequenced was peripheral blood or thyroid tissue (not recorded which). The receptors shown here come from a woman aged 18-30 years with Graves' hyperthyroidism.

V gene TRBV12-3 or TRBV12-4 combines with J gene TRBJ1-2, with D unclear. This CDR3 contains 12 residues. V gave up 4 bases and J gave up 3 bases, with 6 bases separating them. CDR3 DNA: TGTGCCAGCAGTTCGCTATACTATGGCTACACCTTC. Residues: CASSSLYYGYTF.

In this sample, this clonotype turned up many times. CDR3 DNA: TGTGCCAGCAGTGGTCCGTGGGAGAGGAATCAGCCCCAGCATTTT. Residues: CASSGPWERNQPQHF. The chain joins TRBV2 to TRBJ1-5; no clear D gene. V was clipped by 4 bases and J by 4 bases, with 14 bases between them. The CDR3 sequence is 15 residues long. CDR1 is SNHLY, CDR2 FYNNEI, per germline.

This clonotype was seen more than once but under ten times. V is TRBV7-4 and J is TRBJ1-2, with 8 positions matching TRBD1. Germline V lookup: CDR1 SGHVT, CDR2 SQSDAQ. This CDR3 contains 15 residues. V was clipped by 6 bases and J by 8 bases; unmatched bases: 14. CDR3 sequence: CASSVTAGQGVGYTF. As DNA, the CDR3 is TGTGCCAGCAGTGTTACGGCCGGACAGGGAGTGGGCTACACCTTC.

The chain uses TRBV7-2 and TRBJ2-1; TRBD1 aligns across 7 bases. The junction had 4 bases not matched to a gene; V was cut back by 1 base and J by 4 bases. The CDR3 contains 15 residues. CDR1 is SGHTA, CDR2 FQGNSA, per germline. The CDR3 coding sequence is TGTGCCAGCAGCTTAGAGGGGGCGACGTACAATGAGCAGTTCTTC. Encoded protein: CASSLEGATYNEQFF.

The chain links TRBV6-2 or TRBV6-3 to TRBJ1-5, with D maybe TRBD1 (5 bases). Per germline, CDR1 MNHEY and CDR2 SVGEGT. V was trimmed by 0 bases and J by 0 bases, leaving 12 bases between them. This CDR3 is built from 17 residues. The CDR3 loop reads CASSYSSGRASNQPQHF. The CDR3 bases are TGTGCCAGCAGTTACTCGAGCGGCAGGGCTAGCAATCAGCCCCAGCATTTT.

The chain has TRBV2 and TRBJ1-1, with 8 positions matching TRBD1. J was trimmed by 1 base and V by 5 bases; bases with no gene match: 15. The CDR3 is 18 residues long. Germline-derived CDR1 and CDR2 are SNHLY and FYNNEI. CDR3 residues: CASSTTRGHGTGNTEAFF. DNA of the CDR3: TGTGCCAGCAGTACTACTCGGGGACATGGGACAGGGAACACTGAAGCTTTCTTT.

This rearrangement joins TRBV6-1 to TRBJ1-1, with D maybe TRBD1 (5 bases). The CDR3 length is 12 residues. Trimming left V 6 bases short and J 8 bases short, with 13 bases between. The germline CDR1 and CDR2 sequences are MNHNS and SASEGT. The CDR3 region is CASSHEGPEAFF. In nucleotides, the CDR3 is TGTGCCAGCAGCCATGAGGGGCCCGAAGCTTTCTTT.

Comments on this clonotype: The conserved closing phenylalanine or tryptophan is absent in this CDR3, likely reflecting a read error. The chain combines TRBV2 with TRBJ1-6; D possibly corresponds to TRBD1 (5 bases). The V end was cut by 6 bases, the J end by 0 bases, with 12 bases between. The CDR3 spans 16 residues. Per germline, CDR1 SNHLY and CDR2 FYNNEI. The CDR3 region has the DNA TGTGCCAGCAGGGACATTGGGAGCTCCTATAATTCACCCCTCCACTAT. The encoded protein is CASRDIGSSYNSPLHY.

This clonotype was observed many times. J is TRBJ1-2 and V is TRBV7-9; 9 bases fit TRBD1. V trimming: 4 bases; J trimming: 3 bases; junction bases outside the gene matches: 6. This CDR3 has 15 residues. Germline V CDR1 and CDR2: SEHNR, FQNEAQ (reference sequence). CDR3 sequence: CASSSTGGAHYGYTF. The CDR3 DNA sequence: TGTGCCAGCAGCTCCACAGGGGGCGCTCACTATGGCTACACCTTC.

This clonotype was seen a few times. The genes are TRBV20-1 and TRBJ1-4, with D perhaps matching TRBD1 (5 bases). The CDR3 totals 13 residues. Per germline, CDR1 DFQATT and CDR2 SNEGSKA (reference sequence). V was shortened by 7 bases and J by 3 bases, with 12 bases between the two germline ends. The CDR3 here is CSVVRGSNEKLFF. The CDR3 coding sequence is TGCAGTGTGGTTAGGGGTTCTAATGAAAAACTGTTTTTT.

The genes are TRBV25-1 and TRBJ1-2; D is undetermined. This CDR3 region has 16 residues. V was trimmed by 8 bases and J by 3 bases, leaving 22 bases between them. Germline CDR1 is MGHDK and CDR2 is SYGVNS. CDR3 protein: CASVDPRGRVDYGYTF. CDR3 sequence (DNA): TGTGCCAGCGTTGACCCTCGGGGAAGGGTTGACTATGGCTACACCTTC.

The CDR3 DNA is TGTGCCAGCAGCTTAAGCGTCCAGCGGGTCTACGAGCAGTACTTC. The encoded protein is CASSLSVQRVYEQYF. The chain links TRBV7-2 to TRBJ2-7; a possible D gene is TRBD2 (6 bases). Germline V gene data show CDR1 as SGHTA and CDR2 as FQGNSA. The CDR3 has 15 amino acids. V was pared by 2 bases and J by 3 bases, with 14 bases between.

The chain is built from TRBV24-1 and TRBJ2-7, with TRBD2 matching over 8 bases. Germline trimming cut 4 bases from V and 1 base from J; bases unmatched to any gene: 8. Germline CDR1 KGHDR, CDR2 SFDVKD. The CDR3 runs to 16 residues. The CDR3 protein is CATSDQVAGSSYEQYF. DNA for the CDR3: TGTGCCACCAGTGACCAGGTAGCGGGGTCTTCCTACGAGCAGTACTTC.